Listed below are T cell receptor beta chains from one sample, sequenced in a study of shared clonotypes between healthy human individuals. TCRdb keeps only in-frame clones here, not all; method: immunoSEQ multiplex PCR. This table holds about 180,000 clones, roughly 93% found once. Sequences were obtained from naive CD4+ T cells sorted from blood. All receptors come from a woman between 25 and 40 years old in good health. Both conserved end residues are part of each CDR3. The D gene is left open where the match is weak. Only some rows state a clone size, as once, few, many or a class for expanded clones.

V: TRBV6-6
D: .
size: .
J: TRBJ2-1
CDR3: CASRSDETNEQFF
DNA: TGTGCCAGCAGAAGCGACGAGACGAATGAGCAGTTCTTC

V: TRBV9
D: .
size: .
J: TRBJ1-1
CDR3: CASSRRGNTEAFF
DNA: TGTGCCAGCAGCAGGAGGGGGAACACTGAAGCTTTCTTT

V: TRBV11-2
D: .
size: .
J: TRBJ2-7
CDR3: CASSLSRPSQGEQYF
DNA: TGTGCCAGCAGCTTGAGCCGGCCGTCCCAGGGAGAGCAGTACTTC

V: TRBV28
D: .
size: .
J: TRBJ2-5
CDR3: CASSFRGRTWYF
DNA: TGTGCCAGCAGTTTTCGTGGGAGAACGTGGTACTTC

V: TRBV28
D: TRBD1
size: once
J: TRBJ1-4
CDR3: CASSGQGAANEKLFF
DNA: TGTGCCAGCAGTGGACAGGGGGCGGCTAATGAAAAACTGTTTTTT

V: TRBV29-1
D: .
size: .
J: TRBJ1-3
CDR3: CSVHGSSGNTIYF
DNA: TGCAGCGTCCATGGGAGCTCTGGAAACACCATATATTTT

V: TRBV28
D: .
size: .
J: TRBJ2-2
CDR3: CASRGTNTGELFF
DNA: TGTGCCAGCAGAGGGACGAACACCGGGGAGCTGTTTTTT

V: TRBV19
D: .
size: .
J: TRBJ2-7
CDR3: CASTSFSRSYEQYF
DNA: TGTGCCAGTACCTCATTCTCCCGATCCTACGAGCAGTACTTC

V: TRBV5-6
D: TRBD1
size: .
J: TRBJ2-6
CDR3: CASGGTGVTGANVLTF
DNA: TGTGCCAGCGGAGGGACAGGGGTCACTGGGGCCAACGTCCTGACTTTC

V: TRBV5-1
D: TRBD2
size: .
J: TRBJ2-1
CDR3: CASSSPGTSGVNEQFF
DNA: TGCGCCAGCAGCTCGCCTGGGACTAGCGGGGTGAACGAGCAGTTCTTC

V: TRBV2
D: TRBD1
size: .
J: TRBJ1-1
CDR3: CASSIQTGGEWDTEAFF
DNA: TGTGCCAGCAGTATCCAGACAGGGGGCGAGTGGGATACTGAAGCTTTCTTT

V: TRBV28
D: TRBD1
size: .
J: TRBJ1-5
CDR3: CATGTASQPQHF
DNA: TGTGCCACTGGGACAGCGAGTCAGCCCCAGCATTTT

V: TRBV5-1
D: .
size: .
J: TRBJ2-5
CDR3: CASSLLPDWETQYF
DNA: TGCGCCAGCAGCTTGTTGCCGGACTGGGAGACCCAGTACTTC

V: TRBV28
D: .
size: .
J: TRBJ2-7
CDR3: CASSVNYEQYF
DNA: TGTGCCAGCAGTGTAAACTACGAGCAGTACTTC

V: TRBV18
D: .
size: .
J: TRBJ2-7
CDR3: CASSPRGTSTYEQYF
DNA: TGTGCCAGCTCACCAAGGGGGACCTCCACCTACGAGCAGTACTTC

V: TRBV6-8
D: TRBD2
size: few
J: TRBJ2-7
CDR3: CASSYSRGREEYEQYF
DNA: TGTGCCAGCAGTTACTCAAGAGGGCGGGAGGAATACGAGCAGTACTTC

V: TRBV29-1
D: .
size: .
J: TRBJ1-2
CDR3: CSTRGGSYGYTF
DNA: TGCAGCACCAGGGGTGGAAGCTATGGCTACACCTTC

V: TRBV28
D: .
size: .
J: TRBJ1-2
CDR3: CASSLSGPGRIYGYTFASF
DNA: .

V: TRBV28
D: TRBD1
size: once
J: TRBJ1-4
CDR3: CASQKGGTGYEKLFF
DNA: TGTGCCAGCCAGAAAGGCGGGACAGGGTATGAAAAACTGTTTTTT

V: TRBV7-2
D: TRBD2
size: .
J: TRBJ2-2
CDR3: CASSLTSGIAGELFF
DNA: TGTGCCAGCAGCTTGACTAGCGGGATTGCCGGGGAGCTGTTTTTT

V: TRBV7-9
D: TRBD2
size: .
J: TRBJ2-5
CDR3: CASSFSGTQSGGQYF
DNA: TGTGCCAGCAGCTTCAGCGGGACCCAGTCCGGTGGGCAGTACTTC

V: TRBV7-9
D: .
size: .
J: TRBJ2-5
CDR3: CASSSQGLETQYF
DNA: TGTGCCAGCAGCTCCCAGGGGTTAGAGACCCAGTACTTC

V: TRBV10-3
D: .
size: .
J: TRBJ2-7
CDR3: CAISDDPVYEQYF
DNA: TGTGCCATCAGTGACGACCCGGTATACGAGCAGTACTTC

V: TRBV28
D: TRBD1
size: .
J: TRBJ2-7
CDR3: CASRNPPGQGYYEQYF
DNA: TGTGCCAGCCGTAATCCGCCCGGACAGGGTTATTACGAGCAGTACTTC

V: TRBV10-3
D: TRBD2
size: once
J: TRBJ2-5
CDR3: CAIKTSAEETQYF
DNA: TGTGCCATCAAGACTAGCGCAGAAGAGACCCAGTACTTC

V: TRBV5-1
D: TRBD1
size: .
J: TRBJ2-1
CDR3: CASSPVPPGQGIHEQFF
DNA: TGCGCCAGCAGCCCTGTTCCTCCGGGACAGGGCATCCATGAGCAGTTCTTC

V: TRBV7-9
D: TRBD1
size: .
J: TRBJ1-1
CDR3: CASSTPDRGSNTEAFF
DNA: TGTGCCAGCAGCACCCCGGACAGGGGTTCGAACACTGAAGCTTTCTTT

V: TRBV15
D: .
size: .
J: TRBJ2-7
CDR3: CATSRGVGPRDEQYF
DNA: TGTGCCACCAGCAGGGGGGTCGGGCCCAGGGACGAGCAGTACTTC

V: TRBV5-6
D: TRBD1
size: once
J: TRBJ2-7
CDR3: CASSYDRVTYEQYF
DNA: TGTGCCAGCAGCTACGACAGGGTAACCTACGAGCAGTACTTC

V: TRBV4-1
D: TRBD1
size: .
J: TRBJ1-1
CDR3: CASSQDVQGAGESNTEAFF
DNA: TGCGCCAGCAGCCAAGACGTTCAGGGGGCCGGGGAGTCGAACACTGAAGCTTTCTTT

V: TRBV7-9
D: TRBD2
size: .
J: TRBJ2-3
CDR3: CASSFLLGLAGEDTQYF
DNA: TGTGCCAGCAGCTTTCTCTTAGGACTAGCGGGAGAAGATACGCAGTATTTT

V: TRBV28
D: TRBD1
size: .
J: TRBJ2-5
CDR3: CASSRGTGVETQYF
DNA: TGTGCCAGCAGTCGGGGGACAGGGGTGGAGACCCAGTACTTC

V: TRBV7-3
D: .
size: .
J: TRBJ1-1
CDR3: CASSMTANTEAFF
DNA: TGTGCCAGCAGCATGACAGCTAACACTGAAGCTTTCTTT

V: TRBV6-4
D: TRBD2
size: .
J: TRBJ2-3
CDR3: CASSSGSRDTQYF
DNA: TGTGCCAGCAGTAGCGGGAGTCGAGATACGCAGTATTTT

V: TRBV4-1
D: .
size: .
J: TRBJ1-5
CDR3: CASSQEIYSNQPQHF
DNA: TGCGCCAGCAGCCAGGAGATTTATAGCAATCAGCCCCAGCATTTT

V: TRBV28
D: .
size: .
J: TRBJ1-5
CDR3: CASSSGGQGRDQPQHF
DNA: TGTGCCAGCAGTTCGGGGGGGCAGGGAAGAGATCAGCCCCAGCATTTT

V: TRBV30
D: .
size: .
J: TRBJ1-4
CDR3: CACTPQVEGEKLFF
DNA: TGTGCCTGCACCCCACAGGTGGAAGGGGAAAAACTGTTTTTT

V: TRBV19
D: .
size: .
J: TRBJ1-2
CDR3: CASTHQASGGYTF
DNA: TGTGCCTCTACCCACCAGGCCTCGGGAGGCTACACCTTC

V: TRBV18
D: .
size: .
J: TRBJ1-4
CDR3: CASSPAQPEKLFF
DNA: TGTGCCAGCTCACCAGCCCAGCCTGAAAAACTGTTTTTT

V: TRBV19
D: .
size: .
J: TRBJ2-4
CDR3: CASSQSQAQYF
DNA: TGTGCCAGTAGTCAGAGCCAGGCTCAGTACTTC

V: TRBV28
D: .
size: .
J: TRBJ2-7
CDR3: CASSRGDLSSYEQYF
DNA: TGTGCCAGCAGCCGAGGAGACCTAAGCTCCTACGAGCAGTACTTC

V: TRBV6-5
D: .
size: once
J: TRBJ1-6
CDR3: CASSYGVLNSPLHF
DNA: TGTGCCAGCAGTTACGGGGTATTGAATTCACCCCTCCACTTT

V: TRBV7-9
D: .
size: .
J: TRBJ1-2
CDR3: CASSAQGDFGYGYTF
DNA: TGTGCCAGCAGCGCCCAGGGAGATTTCGGCTATGGCTACACCTTC

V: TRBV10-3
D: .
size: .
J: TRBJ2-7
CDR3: CAIRPGDTDSYEQYF
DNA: TGTGCCATCAGGCCGGGGGACACGGACTCCTACGAGCAGTACTTC